One and the same sample provided the 18 T cell receptor beta chains below, sequenced in a study of immunodeficiency. Profiling relied on immunoSEQ multiplex PCR, and the TCRdb table lists in-frame clones only, not all of them. This table holds 4,200 or so clones, around nine tenths found once. The sequenced sample was CD4+ T cells from blood. Every receptor here comes from a human donor in good health.

The genes are TRBV18 and TRBJ1-2; D gene unclear. The length of the CDR3 is 14 residues. V lost 2 bases and J lost 4, with 11 bases in between. From germline, CDR1 is KGHSH and CDR2 LQKENI. CDR3 in amino acids: CASSPVQGGYGYTF. The DNA for the CDR3 is TGTGCCAGCTCACCAGTCCAAGGAGGCTATGGCTACACCTTC.

The CDR3 spells CASSPGAIANTGELFF. The CDR3 DNA is TGTGCCAGCAGCCCTGGGGCCATAGCGAACACCGGGGAGCTGTTTTTT. This chain connects TRBV27 to TRBJ2-2; D is possibly TRBD1 (5 bases). V lost 6 bases to trimming and J lost 0 bases, with 14 bases between them. The CDR3 has 16 residues. Per the germline V gene, CDR1 is MNHEY and CDR2 is SMNVEV (reference sequence).

The chain is built from TRBV27 and TRBJ1-1; D perhaps matches TRBD1 (5 bases). V was pared by 0 bases and J by 1 base, with 15 bases between. Germline lookup yields CDR1 MNHEY and CDR2 SMNVEV (reference sequence). This CDR3 spans 17 amino acids. The CDR3 here is CASSLSNRDARNTEAFF. CDR3 in DNA: TGTGCCAGCAGTTTATCAAACCGGGACGCGAGGAACACTGAAGCTTTCTTT.

The sample holds one count of this clone. The chain combines TRBV3-1 (or the pseudogene TRBV3-2) with TRBJ2-1; 11 positions match TRBD2. Losses at the gene ends were 0 bases for V and 7 bases for J; bases not matched to a gene: 5. The CDR3 is made up of 16 amino acids. Germline CDR1 and CDR2: LGHDT and YNNKEL (reference sequence). The CDR3 DNA follows: TGTGCCAGCAGCCAAGATCCGGGACTAGCGGCAAATGAGCAGTTCTTC. Residues: CASSQDPGLAANEQFF.

J is TRBJ2-3 and V is TRBV7-3; weak D call: TRBD1 (5 bases). V shed 2 bases and J shed 1 base, with 16 bases lying between them. Germline loops: CDR1 SGHTA, CDR2 FQGTGA. The CDR3 spans 17 residues. The CDR3 sequence: CASSLGAGRWGTDTQYF. CDR3 DNA sequence: TGTGCCAGCAGCTTAGGCGCAGGGCGATGGGGCACAGATACGCAGTATTTT.

The chain employs TRBV28 and TRBJ2-7; D is possibly TRBD1 or TRBD2 (5 bases each). Per germline, CDR1 MDHEN and CDR2 SYDVKM. The length of the CDR3 is 11 residues. Trimming pared 6 bases from V and 6 bases from J, leaving 9 bases between. CDR3 sequence (DNA): TGTGCCAGCAGGGGGACGTTCGAGCAGTACTTC. Translation: CASRGTFEQYF.

The V call is TRBV9, the J call TRBJ2-1, with 8 bases fitting TRBD2. This CDR3 has 19 residues. J was trimmed by 4 bases and V by 4 bases; bases with no gene match: 19. CDR1 is SGDLS, CDR2 YYNGEE, per germline. The CDR3 loop is CASSLGLVPRLNPYNEQFF. The CDR3 coding sequence is TGTGCCAGCAGCCTGGGACTAGTTCCCCGTCTTAACCCTTACAATGAGCAGTTCTTC. Drawing the rest from reference TRBV9 and TRBJ2-1, the complete variable domain is DSGVTQTPKHLITATGQRVTLRCSPRSGDLSVYWYQQSLDQGLQFLIQYYNGEERAKGNILERFSAQQFPDLHSELNLSSLELGDSALYFCASSLGLVPRLNPYNEQFFGPGTRLTVL.

The chain uses TRBV28 and TRBJ1-5, with D tentatively TRBD1 (5 bases). The germline V gene encodes CDR1 MDHEN and CDR2 SYDVKM. The length of the CDR3 is 12 residues. V was trimmed by 6 bases and J by 6 bases, leaving 9 bases between them. CDR3 sequence reads: CASRAGSQPQHF. The CDR3 DNA reads as TGTGCCAGCAGGGCAGGGAGTCAGCCCCAGCATTTT.

The J gene is TRBJ2-2, the V gene TRBV3-1 (or the pseudogene TRBV3-2); D possibly uses TRBD1 or TRBD2 (5 bases each). The germline V and J ends were trimmed by 0 bases and 5 bases, with 13 bases remaining between them. The length of the CDR3 is 16 residues. In germline, CDR1 is LGHDT, CDR2 YNNKEL (reference sequence). CDR3 in DNA: TGTGCCAGCAGCCAAGAGGGACCGACAGAAACCGGGGAGCTGTTTTTT. It specifies CASSQEGPTETGELFF.

The chain combines TRBV10-2 with TRBJ1-1; D gene uncertain. Germline lookup yields CDR1 WSHSY and CDR2 SAAADI. V was shortened by 0 bases and J by 10 bases, with 15 bases between the two germline ends. The CDR3 length is 14 residues. The CDR3 sequence is CASSESVALWGAFF. Here the CDR3 DNA reads TGCGCCAGCAGTGAGTCCGTGGCATTATGGGGAGCTTTCTTT.

V usage is TRBV3-1 (or the pseudogene TRBV3-2) and J usage is TRBJ2-5; possible D gene TRBD2, 7 bases. Germline V gene lookup returns CDR1 LGHDT and CDR2 YNNKEL (reference sequence). V lost 0 bases and J 7 bases, leaving 15 bases between the germline ends. The CDR3 runs 15 residues. The CDR3 coding sequence is TGTGCCAGCAGCCAAGATCTAGGGGGGGGCAGGACCCAGTACTTC. Translating gives CASSQDLGGGRTQYF.

About this clone: Relative to the germline gene, one junction end is altered; a read error may explain this. The chain links TRBV6-1 to TRBJ2-1; TRBD1 matches at 8 bases. CDR1 is MNHNS, CDR2 SASEGT, per germline. CDR3 size: 16 residues. DNA for the CDR3: TGTGCCAGCAGTGAATCAGGACAGGGCGCCTACTATGAGCAGTTCTTC. Translation gives CASSESGQGAYYEQFF.

The rearrangement links TRBV10-3 to TRBJ2-7; D possibly corresponds to TRBD1 (5 bases). The V and J ends lost 0 bases and 2 bases respectively, with 14 bases between them. This CDR3 spans 16 amino acids. The germline gives CDR1 ENHRY, CDR2 SYGVKD. CDR3 loop: CAISESRQGDTYEQYF. CDR3 nucleotide sequence: TGTGCCATCAGTGAGTCAAGGCAGGGCGATACCTACGAGCAGTACTTC.

This clone has a handful of counts. This chain links TRBV3-1 (or the pseudogene TRBV3-2) with TRBJ1-5; 8 nucleotides match TRBD1. CDR3 length: 17 amino acids. Trimming cost V 2 bases and J 4 bases; bases outside gene matches: 10. Germline CDR1 is LGHDT and CDR2 is YNNKEL (reference sequence). The DNA for the CDR3 is TGTGCCAGCAGCCAAAGCGGAGGGAGGACAGGGAATCAGCCCCAGCATTTT. Protein: CASSQSGGRTGNQPQHF.

As to this clone: Other DNA sequences from this sample encode an identical CDR3 as well. The CDR3 DNA sequence: TGTGCCTGGAGCGTGGGAGGGGCGGGGGGCTACACCTTC. Its translation is CAWSVGGAGGYTF. The V call is TRBV30, the J call TRBJ1-2, with a possible D match to TRBD1 (5 bases). The germline gives CDR1 GTSNPN, CDR2 SVGIG (reference sequence). Trimming removed 3 bases from V and 8 bases from J, with 16 bases in between. CDR3 length: 13 amino acids.

The chain is built from TRBV4-1 and TRBJ2-5; D gene unclear. The CDR3 consists of 13 residues. The germline gives CDR1 MGHRA, CDR2 YSYEKL. Trimming removed 4 bases at V and 4 bases at J, with 10 bases between. CDR3 bases: TGCGCCAGCAGCCTGTTGGGAACAGAGACCCAGTACTTC. The encoded protein is CASSLLGTETQYF.

The chain couples TRBV7-6 to TRBJ1-2; D is possibly TRBD1 (6 bases). CDR1 and CDR2 (germline): SGHVS, FNYEAQ. V lost 3 bases and J lost 5, with 10 bases in between. The CDR3 has 13 residues. The CDR3 sequence is CASSFSGEYGYTF. CDR3 coding DNA: TGTGCCAGCAGCTTTTCAGGGGAGTATGGCTACACCTTC.

As DNA, the CDR3 is TGTGCCAGCAGTGACATAGCGGGAGGGCCCGGTGAGCAGTTCTTC. Translated: CASSDIAGGPGEQFF. The chain has TRBV6-4 and TRBJ2-1, with TRBD2 matching over 11 bases. V lost 2 bases, J lost 9 bases, and 6 bases stayed unmatched. This CDR3 region has 15 residues. CDR1 is MRHNA and CDR2 is SNTAGT in the germline V gene.